A single sample gave rise to the 21 T cell receptor beta chains below, sequenced in a study of identifying expanded T cells in peripheral blood. Some clones are missing from TCRdb's copy, which holds only in-frame ones; the method was immunoSEQ multiplex PCR. Of 100,000 to 150,000 clones listed, less than 90% were seen once; the top ten hold 7.5% to 8.5%. The specimen sequenced was blood. Every receptor here comes from a person aged 18 to 70 in good health.

The chain carries TRBV10-3 and TRBJ2-1; the D gene is possibly TRBD1 (5 bases). Trimming removed 0 bases at V and 5 bases at J, with 14 bases between. The CDR3 totals 16 residues. Germline CDR1 reads ENHRY; CDR2 reads SYGVKD. CDR3 DNA sequence: TGTGCCATCAGTGAGTCTAAGAAGACAGCCGACAATGAGCAGTTCTTC. The encoded protein is CAISESKKTADNEQFF.

In nucleotides, the CDR3 is TGTGCCAGCAGTTTATTCCCTCAGTGGACTGAAGCTTTCTTT. This translates into CASSLFPQWTEAFF. This sequence joins TRBV28 and TRBJ1-1, with no clear D. Germline V CDR1 and CDR2: MDHEN, SYDVKM. This CDR3 comprises 14 residues. The ends were cut back, 1 base at V and 5 bases at J, with 11 bases in the middle.

The chain is built from TRBV5-1 and TRBJ2-3, with 7 bases identical to TRBD1. This CDR3 comprises 16 residues. CDR1 and CDR2 from the germline V gene are SGHRS and YFSETQ. V lost 4 bases, J lost 4 bases, and 12 bases stayed unmatched. CDR3 in amino acids: CASSPDRARNADTQYF. DNA for the CDR3: TGCGCCAGCAGCCCAGACAGGGCCCGCAACGCAGATACGCAGTATTTT.

The chain couples TRBV2 to TRBJ1-5; D is unclear. V lost 4 bases and J 0 bases, leaving 16 bases between the germline ends. The CDR3 runs 17 residues. Germline-derived CDR1 and CDR2 are SNHLY and FYNNEI. CDR3 nucleotides: TGTGCCAGCAGTGGGATTGAGGGCAGAAGTAGCAATCAGCCCCAGCATTTT. It yields the protein CASSGIEGRSSNQPQHF.

The chain recombines TRBV7-3 with TRBJ2-6, with D hard to call. V lost 1 base, J lost 4 bases, and 5 bases lay in between. Germline CDR1 reads SGHTA; CDR2 reads FQGTGA. CDR3 size: 14 residues. The CDR3 bases are TGTGCCAGCAGCTTAAACCTCGGGGCCAACGTCCTGACTTTC. Its translation is CASSLNLGANVLTF.

Only a few counts were recorded for this clone. This rearrangement joins TRBV7-3 to TRBJ2-7; TRBD1 agrees at 8 bases. CDR3 length: 13 residues. V shed 5 bases, J shed 6 bases, and the junction held 6 bases outside the gene matches. Germline V gene sequence: CDR1 SGHTA, CDR2 FQGTGA. CDR3 amino acids: CASSADRDSEQYF. CDR3 DNA: TGTGCCAGCAGCGCGGACAGGGACAGCGAGCAGTACTTC.

The chain recombines TRBV19 with TRBJ2-5; 7 bases match TRBD1. The CDR3 length is 15 residues. Germline trimming cut 1 base from V and 1 base from J; bases unmatched to any gene: 3. Germline lookup yields CDR1 LNHDA and CDR2 SQIVND (reference sequence). CDR3 sequence: CASSIGQGFQETQYF. The CDR3 DNA follows: TGTGCCAGTAGTATAGGACAGGGCTTCCAAGAGACCCAGTACTTC.

The chain has TRBV28 and TRBJ1-4; D not resolved. CDR3 length equals 12 residues. V gave up 9 bases and J gave up 11 bases, with 16 bases separating them. Germline V gene data show CDR1 as MDHEN and CDR2 as SYDVKM. The CDR3 sequence is CASYHRSGKLFF. The CDR3 DNA reads TGTGCCAGTTACCACAGAAGTGGCAAACTGTTTTTT.

The rearrangement links TRBV10-2 to TRBJ2-7; D may be TRBD1 (6 bases). The CDR3 runs to 14 residues. V lost 3 bases, J lost 4 bases, and 13 bases lay in between. CDR1 and CDR2 from the germline V gene are WSHSY and SAAADI. Here the CDR3 reads CASSDWGLRYEQYF. As DNA, the CDR3 is TGCGCCAGCAGTGATTGGGGGCTGAGGTACGAGCAGTACTTC.

This clone was recorded many times. The J gene is TRBJ2-7, the V gene TRBV4-1; 8 positions match TRBD1. This CDR3 is built from 13 residues. The ends lost 1 base at V and 5 bases at J; junction bases unmatched: 1. CDR1 MGHRA and CDR2 YSYEKL come from the germline V gene. CDR3 in amino acids: CASSQGTGNEQYF. CDR3 bases: TGCGCCAGCAGCCAAGGGACAGGGAACGAGCAGTACTTC.

The chain is built from TRBV27 and TRBJ1-2; D is uncertain. Trimming left V 0 bases short and J 5 bases short, with 13 bases between. Germline-derived CDR1 and CDR2 are MNHEY and SMNVEV (reference sequence). The CDR3 spans 15 residues. The CDR3 DNA reads as TGTGCCAGCAGTTTATCGTACCTCCTGGAGTATGGCTACACCTTC. This sequence encodes CASSLSYLLEYGYTF.

Here the CDR3 DNA reads TGCGCCAGCAGCCAAGCGGCCGGGACTACAACGACGGCGAACACCGGGGAGCTGTTTTTT. Its protein product is CASSQAAGTTTTANTGELFF. The chain uses TRBV4-3 and TRBJ2-2; TRBD2 matches 7 bases. V dropped 1 base and J dropped 0; count of bases not matched to a gene: 14. This CDR3 region has 20 residues. Germline-derived CDR1 and CDR2 are LGHNA and YSLEER.

The chain uses TRBV11-2 and TRBJ2-7, with D tentatively TRBD1 or TRBD2 (5 bases each). Germline CDR1 SGHAT, CDR2 FQNNGV. Deletions cut 5 bases from V and 6 bases from J, with 14 bases between. This CDR3 has 13 amino acids. CDR3 loop: CASSAPEGLEQYF. The CDR3 DNA is TGTGCCAGCAGCGCCCCAGAGGGGCTCGAGCAGTACTTC.

This clone was recorded at least ten times. This rearrangement joins TRBV25-1 to TRBJ2-7; D is undetermined. Trimming left V 5 bases short and J 1 base short, with 9 bases between. CDR1 MGHDK and CDR2 SYGVNS come from the germline V gene. The CDR3 spans 13 residues. The CDR3 protein is CASSPSKSYEQYF. As DNA, the CDR3 is TGTGCCAGCAGTCCCTCGAAATCCTACGAGCAGTACTTC.

The V call is TRBV9, the J call TRBJ2-1, with D possibly called TRBD1 or TRBD2 (5 bases each). The CDR3 extends over 16 amino acids. Looked up from germline, CDR1 is SGDLS and CDR2 is YYNGEE. V was shortened by 0 bases and J by 7 bases, with 17 bases between the two germline ends. The CDR3 bases are TGTGCCAGCAGCGTAGCTACGTGGGGGACGATTAATGAGCAGTTCTTC. This sequence encodes CASSVATWGTINEQFF.

The V gene is TRBV5-5, the J gene TRBJ1-4, with D unresolved. The germline V gene encodes CDR1 SGHKS and CDR2 YYEKEE (reference sequence). V lost 7 bases and J 8 bases, leaving 18 bases between the germline ends. The length of the CDR3 is 14 residues. The CDR3 nucleotides read TGTGCCAGCCGTGCTGGGTGGATGGGAGAAAAACTGTTTTTT. Translated, it gives CASRAGWMGEKLFF.

The rearrangement links TRBV11-2 to TRBJ2-3, with TRBD2 as a possible D gene (6 bases). Germline-derived CDR1 and CDR2 are SGHAT and FQNNGV. This CDR3 region has 13 residues. V gave up 5 bases and J gave up 11 bases, with 17 bases separating them. CDR3 bases: TGTGCCAGCAGCCACGGGGGAGGCCTCATGCAGTATTTT. Translating it yields CASSHGGGLMQYF. Based on the CDR3 plus reference TRBV11-2 and TRBJ2-3, the full variable domain is EAGVAQSPRYKIIEKRQSVAFWCNPISGHATLYWYQQILGQGPKLLIQFQNNGVVDDSQLPKDRFSAERLKGVDSTLKIQPAKLEDSAVYLCASSHGGGLMQYFGPGTRLTVL.

V gene TRBV7-8 combines with J gene TRBJ1-1; D not resolved. Trimming pared 0 bases from V and 1 base from J, leaving 3 bases between. The germline gives CDR1 SGHVS, CDR2 FQNEAQ. The length of the CDR3 is 13 residues. This CDR3 is CASSLARNTEAFF. CDR3 in DNA: TGTGCCAGCAGCTTAGCTCGGAACACTGAAGCTTTCTTT.

This chain connects TRBV6-5 to TRBJ2-1; D not resolved. The CDR3 totals 12 residues. The germline gives CDR1 MNHEY, CDR2 SVGAGI. V gave up 4 bases and J gave up 3 bases, with 4 bases separating them. The CDR3 is CASSSFYNEQFF. DNA for the CDR3: TGTGCCAGCAGTTCGTTCTACAATGAGCAGTTCTTC.

The chain is built from TRBV11-2 and TRBJ2-5; 7 bases line up with TRBD2. The V gene's germline CDR1 is SGHAT and CDR2 FQNNGV. This CDR3 has 13 residues. The J segment lost 1 base and the V segment lost 5 bases, leaving 1 base of the junction unmatched. The CDR3 loop is CASSGRGQETQYF. Here the CDR3 DNA reads TGTGCCAGCAGCGGGAGGGGCCAAGAGACCCAGTACTTC.

The rearrangement links TRBV4-2 to TRBJ2-1, with TRBD1 identical over 8 bases. Germline V CDR1 and CDR2: LGHNA, YNFKEQ. V lost 3 bases and J lost 12; bases outside the gene matches: 13. The CDR3 runs to 15 residues. CDR3 nucleotide sequence: TGTGCCAGCAGCCAGGACAGGGTTTCTTTTAACGGGCAGTTCTTC. It translates to CASSQDRVSFNGQFF.